Listed below are T cell receptor beta chains from one sample, sequenced in a study of T cell repertoires in cytomegalovirus infection. TCRdb re-called the reads with MiXCR, one entry per CDR3 protein. The table lists some 270,000 distinct CDR3 sequences, 17% of them singletons. The sequencing sample was made of CD8+ T cells from PBMCs. The receptors derive from a human donor in good health (CMV status not recorded). Some clones in this sample may be carry-over from other donors' samples. CDR3s include the opening cysteine and the closing phenylalanine or tryptophan. D genes are given only for firm matches. Clone size, where shown, is once, few, many, or a class for clones that have expanded.

j_gene: TRBJ2-7; d_gene: NA; abundance: many; v_gene: TRBV28; CDR3aa: CASYDVVYEQYF; CDR3nt: TGTGCCAGCTACGACGTCGTCTACGAGCAGTACTTC
j_gene: TRBJ2-7; d_gene: NA; abundance: few; v_gene: TRBV5-6; CDR3aa: CASSLAVAESSYEQYF; CDR3nt: TGTGCCAGCAGCTTGGCGGTAGCGGAGAGCTCCTACGAGCAGTACTTC
j_gene: TRBJ2-7; d_gene: TRBD1; abundance: few; v_gene: TRBV28; CDR3aa: CASRGQGEYEQYF; CDR3nt: TGTGCCAGCAGAGGACAGGGAGAGTACGAGCAGTACTTC
j_gene: TRBJ2-3; d_gene: NA; abundance: few; v_gene: TRBV27; CDR3aa: CASGTHWTDTQYF; CDR3nt: TGTGCCAGCGGGACCCACTGGACAGATACGCAGTATTTT
j_gene: TRBJ2-1; d_gene: NA; abundance: many; v_gene: TRBV4-1; CDR3aa: CASSQDPGGEQFF; CDR3nt: TGCGCCAGCAGCCAAGATCCCGGCGGTGAGCAGTTCTTC
j_gene: TRBJ2-5; d_gene: NA; abundance: few; v_gene: TRBV4-1; CDR3aa: CASSQAEGRDVSQYF; CDR3nt: TGCGCCAGCAGCCAAGCGGAGGGGCGGGACGTGTCCCAGTACTTC
j_gene: TRBJ2-7; d_gene: NA; abundance: few; v_gene: TRBV5-1; CDR3aa: CASSLKGRDGGSYEQYF; CDR3nt: TGCGCCAGCAGCTTGAAGGGACGCGATGGCGGCTCCTACGAGCAGTACTTC
j_gene: TRBJ1-2; d_gene: NA; abundance: many; v_gene: TRBV29-1; CDR3aa: CSVEVEGLAYGYTF; CDR3nt: TGCAGCGTTGAAGTGGAGGGATTGGCCTATGGCTACACCTTC
j_gene: TRBJ1-3; d_gene: TRBD1; abundance: NA; v_gene: TRBV9; CDR3aa: CASSRTGVPGNTIYF; CDR3nt: TGTGCCAGCAGCCGGACAGGGGTTCCTGGAAACACCATATATTTT
j_gene: TRBJ2-2; d_gene: NA; abundance: NA; v_gene: TRBV6-8; CDR3aa: CASSYERSGAELNTGELFF; CDR3nt: TGTGCCAGCAGTTATGAGAGGAGCGGAGCCGAACTAAACACCGGGGAGCTGTTTTTT
j_gene: TRBJ2-1; d_gene: NA; abundance: few; v_gene: TRBV28; CDR3aa: CASSFGAPEYNEQFF; CDR3nt: TGTGCCAGCAGTTTTGGGGCCCCGGAATACAATGAGCAGTTCTTC
j_gene: TRBJ2-7; d_gene: NA; abundance: NA; v_gene: TRBV6-2/TRBV6-3; CDR3aa: CASSTGPVRGGEQYF; CDR3nt: TGTGCCAGCAGCACTGGTCCGGTGCGGGGTGGTGAGCAGTACTTC
j_gene: TRBJ1-2; d_gene: NA; abundance: NA; v_gene: TRBV7-6; CDR3aa: CASSLEAGFHYGYTF; CDR3nt: TGTGCCAGCAGCTTAGAGGCAGGATTTCACTATGGCTACACCTTC
j_gene: TRBJ1-5; d_gene: NA; abundance: many; v_gene: TRBV29-1; CDR3aa: CSVAQGNQPQHF; CDR3nt: TGCAGCGTGGCGCAGGGGAATCAGCCCCAGCATTTT
j_gene: TRBJ1-5; d_gene: NA; abundance: many; v_gene: TRBV28; CDR3aa: CASSTGSSNQPQHF; CDR3nt: TGTGCCAGCAGCACAGGGTCTAGCAATCAGCCCCAGCATTTT
j_gene: TRBJ1-1; d_gene: TRBD1; abundance: NA; v_gene: TRBV7-9; CDR3aa: CASSSGGQYTEAFF; CDR3nt: TGTGCCAGCAGCTCAGGGGGACAGTACACTGAAGCTTTCTTT
j_gene: TRBJ1-2; d_gene: NA; abundance: many; v_gene: TRBV7-2; CDR3aa: CASSPQDRYGYTF; CDR3nt: TGTGCCAGCAGCCCACAGGACCGCTATGGCTACACCTTC
j_gene: TRBJ2-2; d_gene: NA; abundance: few; v_gene: TRBV2; CDR3aa: CASNPVSNTGELFF; CDR3nt: TGTGCCAGCAACCCCGTCTCTAACACCGGGGAGCTGTTTTTT
j_gene: TRBJ1-3; d_gene: TRBD1; abundance: many; v_gene: TRBV11-2; CDR3aa: CASSSRGDSIGNTIYF; CDR3nt: TGTGCCAGCAGCTCCAGAGGGGACAGCATCGGAAACACCATATATTTT
j_gene: TRBJ1-1; d_gene: NA; abundance: many; v_gene: TRBV28; CDR3aa: CASSLGVVNTEAFF; CDR3nt: TGTGCCAGCAGTTTAGGGGTTGTGAACACTGAAGCTTTCTTT
j_gene: TRBJ2-7; d_gene: TRBD1; abundance: NA; v_gene: TRBV7-9; CDR3aa: CASSLQGRDRVYEQYF; CDR3nt: TGTGCCAGCAGCCTACAAGGGAGGGACAGGGTCTACGAGCAGTACTTC
j_gene: TRBJ1-6; d_gene: NA; abundance: many; v_gene: TRBV7-9; CDR3aa: CASSLDGSPLHF; CDR3nt: TGTGCCAGCAGCTTAGACGGTTCACCCCTCCACTTT
j_gene: TRBJ1-5; d_gene: TRBD1; abundance: many; v_gene: TRBV6-2/TRBV6-3; CDR3aa: CASRKRTGGSNQPQHF; CDR3nt: TGTGCCAGCAGAAAGCGGACAGGGGGTAGCAATCAGCCCCAGCATTTT
j_gene: TRBJ1-2; d_gene: NA; abundance: NA; v_gene: TRBV5-6; CDR3aa: CASSGTFVDRGGGYGYTF; CDR3nt: TGTGCCAGCAGCGGGACATTCGTGGACCGCGGAGGGGGCTATGGCTACACCTTC
j_gene: TRBJ2-2; d_gene: TRBD1; abundance: NA; v_gene: TRBV27; CDR3aa: CASTWGTGTTGELFF; CDR3nt: TGTGCCAGCACCTGGGGGACAGGGACCACCGGGGAGCTGTTTTTT